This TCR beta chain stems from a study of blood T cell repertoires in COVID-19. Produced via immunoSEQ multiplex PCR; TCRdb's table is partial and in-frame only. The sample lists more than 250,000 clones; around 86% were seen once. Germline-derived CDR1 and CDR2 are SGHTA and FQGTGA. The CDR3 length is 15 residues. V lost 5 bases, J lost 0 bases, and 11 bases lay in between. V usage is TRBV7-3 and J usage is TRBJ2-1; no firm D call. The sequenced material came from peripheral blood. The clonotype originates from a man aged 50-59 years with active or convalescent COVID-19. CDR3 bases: TGTGCCAGCAGCCCCTATGAGAGCTCCTACAATGAGCAGTTCTTC. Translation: CASSPYESSYNEQFF.